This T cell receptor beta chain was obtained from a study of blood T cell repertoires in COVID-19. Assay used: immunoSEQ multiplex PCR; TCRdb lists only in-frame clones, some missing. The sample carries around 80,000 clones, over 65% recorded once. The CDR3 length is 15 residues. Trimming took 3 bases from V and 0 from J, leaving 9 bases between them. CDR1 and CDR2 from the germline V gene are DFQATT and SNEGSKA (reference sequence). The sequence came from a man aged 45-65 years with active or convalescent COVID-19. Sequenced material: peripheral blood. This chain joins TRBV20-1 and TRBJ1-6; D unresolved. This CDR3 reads CSASLRSSYNSPLHF. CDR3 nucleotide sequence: TGCAGTGCTAGTTTGCGGAGCTCCTATAATTCACCCCTCCACTTT.